The TCR beta chain under discussion was sequenced for a study of Graves' ophthalmopathy and Graves' hyperthyroidism. Moderately to severely active ophthalmopathy under 3 months, CAS at least 3, NOSPECS at least 4. Germline CDR1 KGHDR, CDR2 SFDVKD. The J segment lost 11 bases and the V segment lost 2 bases, leaving 7 bases of the junction unmatched. The CDR3 extends over 15 amino acids. Scientists amplified the TCR beta CDR3 regions from RNA transcripts. RT-PCR in the first round used HTBI primers; a second-round multiplex PCR followed. TCRdb ran MiXCR on the multiplex PCR reads and lists one entry per CDR3 protein. The sample holds 740,000 or so distinct CDR3 sequences, roughly two fifths seen once.

The TCR originated in an adult man with Graves' ophthalmopathy. Sequenced sample: peripheral blood. The chain has TRBV24-1 and TRBJ1-5; TRBD1 aligns across 11 bases. This CDR3 reads CATSDSGTGGETQHF. In DNA form, the CDR3 reads TGTGCCACCAGTGATTCCGGGACAGGGGGTGAGACCCAGCATTTT.